This T cell receptor beta chain was retrieved from a study of human T cells and chemical hapten exposure. Looking at the study overall: The study sensitized with 2% DPC on a 2 cm by 2 cm patch of upper inner arm skin.

The time point was: pre-sensitization, week 0. Sample treatment: therapeutic diphenylcyclopropenone sensitization with weekly scalp DPC. This clonotype was seen ten or more times. The CDR3 covers 14 residues. Germline assignment: CDR1 SGHKS and CDR2 YYEKEE (reference sequence). V lost 2 bases to trimming and J lost 5 bases, with 8 bases between them. Individual cDNA molecules in this library carried unique molecular identifiers. Via MiXCR, TCRdb re-called the RACE reads, giving one row per CDR3 protein. This table holds over 30,000 distinct CDR3 sequences, 7.6% found once. Specimen: whole blood, collected in connection with sensitization to the hapten diphenylcyclopropenone (DPC). The sequence came from a woman in her 50s with alopecia areata. Some clones in this sample may be carry-over from other donors' samples. The J gene is TRBJ2-6, the V gene TRBV5-5; no definite D call. CDR3 residues: CASSLQPWANVLTF. In DNA, the CDR3 is TGTGCCAGCAGCTTACAACCTTGGGCCAACGTCCTGACTTTC. The full variable domain, in which reference TRBV5-5 and TRBJ2-6 provide the parts outside the CDR3, is DAGVTQSPTHLIKTRGQQVTLRCSPISGHKSVSWYQQVLGQGPQFIFQYYEKEERGRGNFPDRFSARQFPNYSSELNVNALLLGDSALYLCASSLQPWANVLTFGAGSRLTVL.